This TCR beta chain was retrieved from a study of PD-L1 blockade in urothelial cancer. About the research overall: Starting in about 2014, patients were given atezolizumab (1,200 mg intravenously every 3 weeks). Analyses used blood from 3 weeks (second dose) and 6 weeks after treatment start. Study-wide findings and caveats: A pretreatment blood TCR clonality that fell below the median predicted better progression-free and overall survival. Those with durable benefit had larger increases in tumor-associated blood clones at 3 weeks.

Generated by immunoSEQ multiplex PCR, the TCRdb table keeps only in-frame clones and is missing some. The sample carries around 69,000 clones, 75% to 95% recorded once. For this clone: The antigen remains undetermined.

Stated time point: peripheral blood 6 weeks after treatment start. The source was PBMCs, collected around atezolizumab (anti-PD-L1) treatment. This receptor was obtained from a woman older than 75 with urothelial cancer.

CDR3 in amino acids: CASTRSVNTEAFF. DNA of the CDR3: TGTGCCAGCACACGGTCGGTTAACACTGAAGCTTTCTTT. The chain uses TRBV6-1 and TRBJ1-1, with D hard to call. CDR1 MNHNS and CDR2 SASEGT come from the germline V gene. Trimming left V 7 bases short and J 2 bases short, with 11 bases between. The CDR3 contains 13 residues.